The 30 T cell receptor beta chains below were found in one sample sequenced in a study of blood T cell repertoires in COVID-19. Assay used: immunoSEQ multiplex PCR; TCRdb lists only in-frame clones, some missing. The data contain about 280,000 clones, about 88% of them singletons. Sequencing was done on a sample of peripheral blood. The source is a woman in her twenties or thirties with COVID-19, enrolled during active disease.

The V call is TRBV6-6, the J call TRBJ2-7, with D tentatively TRBD2 (5 bases). Germline CDR1 is MNHNY and CDR2 is SVGAGI (reference sequence). CDR3 length: 13 amino acids. The V gene lost 1 base and the J gene lost 3 bases, with 7 bases spanning the gap. The CDR3 coding sequence is TGTGCCAGCAGTTACTATGGGAGCTACGAGCAGTACTTC. Its translation is CASSYYGSYEQYF.

This clone was counted a single time. The chain uses TRBV10-2 and TRBJ1-1; D call uncertain. From germline, CDR1 is WSHSY and CDR2 SAAADI. This CDR3 is 12 amino acids long. Trimming pared 2 bases from V and 6 bases from J, leaving 7 bases between. CDR3 region: CASSEPTAEAFF. Written as DNA, the CDR3 is TGCGCCAGCAGTGAGCCTACAGCTGAAGCTTTCTTT.

The chain carries TRBV2 and TRBJ2-6; D is uncertain. The CDR3 extends over 14 amino acids. In germline, CDR1 is SNHLY, CDR2 FYNNEI. The germline V and J ends were trimmed by 8 bases and 0 bases, with 8 bases remaining between them. This chain's CDR3 is CASSSRSGANVLTF. The CDR3 DNA sequence: TGTGCCAGCTCCTCGCGCTCTGGGGCCAACGTCCTGACTTTC.

J is TRBJ2-5 and V is TRBV28; 8 bases fit TRBD1. Unmatched junction bases numbered 6, after V lost 5 bases and J lost 4 bases. CDR1 and CDR2 (germline): MDHEN, SYDVKM. There are 14 residues in the CDR3. The CDR3 is CASSPPGGAETQYF. For the CDR3, the DNA is TGTGCCAGCAGTCCCCCAGGGGGCGCAGAGACCCAGTACTTC.

This chain uses TRBV2 with TRBJ2-6, with D unresolved. Trimming left V 1 base short and J 2 bases short, with 6 bases between. Germline lookup yields CDR1 SNHLY and CDR2 FYNNEI. The CDR3 runs to 15 residues. Here the CDR3 reads CASSEGHTGANVLTF. The CDR3 nucleotides are TGTGCCAGCAGTGAAGGACATACTGGGGCCAACGTCCTGACTTTC.

This chain uses TRBV11-2 with TRBJ1-2; a possible D gene is TRBD1 (5 bases). Germline V lookup: CDR1 SGHAT, CDR2 FQNNGV. CDR3 length: 15 amino acids. Trimming left V 5 bases short and J 2 bases short, with 15 bases between. CDR3 sequence (DNA): TGTGCCAGCAGCCCCCCCCGCCAGGGCAACTATGGCTACACCTTC. Translation: CASSPPRQGNYGYTF.

The J gene is TRBJ1-6, the V gene TRBV2; D ambiguous. This CDR3 is 15 amino acids long. Germline values: CDR1 SNHLY, CDR2 FYNNEI. V was shortened by 1 base and J by 10 bases, with 14 bases between the two germline ends. The CDR3 reads CASSEGREGYSPLHF. The CDR3 region has the DNA TGTGCCAGCAGTGAAGGCCGAGAGGGCTACTCACCCCTCCACTTT.

In the case of this clone: Other DNA sequences in this specimen translate into the identical CDR3. This sequence joins TRBV12-3 or TRBV12-4 and TRBJ2-7, with D possibly TRBD1 on 6 matching bases. Deletions cut 0 bases from V and 6 bases from J, with 9 bases between. The CDR3 contains 13 residues. In DNA, the CDR3 is TGTGCCAGCAGTTTAGCAGGGGGTCTCGAGCAGTACTTC. Encoded protein: CASSLAGGLEQYF.

Worth noting for this clone: Other DNA sequences in this sample translate to the same CDR3. The chain employs TRBV7-2 and TRBJ1-6; possible D gene TRBD1, 6 bases. With 7 bases removed from V and 1 base from J, the gap between germline ends came to 11 bases. This CDR3 spans 15 amino acids. Germline loops: CDR1 SGHTA, CDR2 FQGNSA. The CDR3 region is CASTGQGSYNSPLHF. The DNA for the CDR3 is TGTGCCAGCACCGGGCAGGGGTCCTATAATTCACCCCTCCACTTT.

The count of this clone is one. V and J are TRBV7-9 and TRBJ2-7; D is perhaps TRBD1 (5 bases). This CDR3 has 13 amino acids. Germline V lookup: CDR1 SEHNR, CDR2 FQNEAQ (reference sequence). Between the trimmed V and J ends, which lost 5 bases and 4 bases, there was a span of 12 bases. CDR3 DNA: TGTGCCAGCAGCCCCTTAGACAGTTACGAGCAGTACTTC. Encoded protein: CASSPLDSYEQYF.

The genes are TRBV6-5 and TRBJ2-1, with D possibly being TRBD1 (6 bases). Between the trimmed V and J ends, which lost 6 bases and 2 bases, there was a span of 14 bases. In germline, CDR1 is MNHEY, CDR2 SVGAGI. CDR3 length: 15 residues. The CDR3 sequence: CASSPGAGAYNEQFF. For the CDR3, the DNA is TGTGCCAGCAGCCCAGGGGCAGGAGCCTACAATGAGCAGTTCTTC.

The gene calls are TRBV27 and TRBJ2-5; TRBD1 agrees at 10 bases. Germline V lookup: CDR1 MNHEY, CDR2 SMNVEV (reference sequence). This CDR3 has 15 amino acids. Germline trimming cut 7 bases from V and 4 bases from J; bases unmatched to any gene: 9. The CDR3 DNA follows: TGTGCCAGCACTCCTCCGGGACAGGGGCGAGAGACCCAGTACTTC. Translation gives CASTPPGQGRETQYF.

This rearrangement joins TRBV10-2 to TRBJ2-7; D uncertain. V was cut by 3 bases and J by 0 bases, with 3 bases left in between. The V gene's germline CDR1 is WSHSY and CDR2 SAAADI. The CDR3 length is 12 residues. Written as DNA, the CDR3 is TGCGCCAGCAGTGACAACTCCTACGAGCAGTACTTC. This codes for CASSDNSYEQYF.

V is TRBV7-8 and J is TRBJ2-2, with D possibly matching TRBD1 (6 bases). CDR1 is SGHVS and CDR2 is FQNEAQ in the germline V gene. The CDR3 contains 17 residues. V lost 5 bases and J lost 6, with 22 bases in between. CDR3 sequence (DNA): TGTGCCAGCAGCCCAAACCCGGGACACCGAGTCCCCGGGGAGCTGTTTTTT. This gives the protein CASSPNPGHRVPGELFF.

V is TRBV2 and J is TRBJ2-3, with 8 nucleotides matching TRBD2. This CDR3 comprises 16 residues. Germline V CDR1 and CDR2: SNHLY, FYNNEI. The trim removed 3 bases at V and 2 bases at J, leaving 7 bases unmatched. CDR3 in amino acids: CASSDGSSGATDTQYF. The CDR3 bases are TGTGCCAGCAGTGACGGGAGTAGCGGGGCCACAGATACGCAGTATTTT.

The chain recombines TRBV28 with TRBJ2-1; 11 bases fit TRBD2. Trimming took 5 bases from V and 4 from J; bases not matched to a gene: 7. Germline V gives CDR1 MDHEN, CDR2 SYDVKM. This CDR3 comprises 16 residues. CDR3 nucleotide sequence: TGTGCCAGCAGTATCGTGACTAGCGGGATTTACAATGAGCAGTTCTTC. Translated, it gives CASSIVTSGIYNEQFF. Variable domain in full (rest from reference TRBV28 and TRBJ2-1): DVKVTQSSRYLVKRTGEKVFLECVQDMDHENMFWYRQDPGLGLRLIYFSYDVKMKEKGDIPEGYSVSREKKERFSLILESASTNQTSMYLCASSIVTSGIYNEQFFGPGTRLTVL.

The gene calls are TRBV5-1 and TRBJ2-1, with a possible D match to TRBD2 (5 bases). CDR3 size: 15 residues. Germline V gene sequence: CDR1 SGHRS, CDR2 YFSETQ. V was pared by 0 bases and J by 3 bases, with 10 bases between. As DNA, the CDR3 is TGCGCCAGCAGCTTGGTGGGAGACAACTACAATGAGCAGTTCTTC. Translated: CASSLVGDNYNEQFF.

The chain recombines TRBV27 with TRBJ2-7; D perhaps matches TRBD1 (6 bases). This CDR3 has 14 amino acids. V shed 6 bases and J shed 4 bases, with 16 bases lying between them. Germline values: CDR1 MNHEY, CDR2 SMNVEV (reference sequence). The chain's CDR3 is CASSLTPDRYEQYF. In nucleotides, the CDR3 is TGTGCCAGCAGCCTAACGCCGGACAGATACGAGCAGTACTTC.

The chain combines TRBV12-3 or TRBV12-4 with TRBJ2-1, with a tentative D call TRBD2 (6 bases). V lost 6 bases and J 9 bases, leaving 12 bases between the germline ends. The CDR3 consists of 12 residues. CDR3 in amino acids: CASSRDFGEQFF. Here the CDR3 DNA reads TGTGCCAGCAGCCGGGACTTTGGTGAGCAGTTCTTC.

The chain couples TRBV18 to TRBJ2-2; perhaps TRBD1 as D (6 bases). Germline CDR1 and CDR2: KGHSH and LQKENI. Trimming removed 2 bases from V and 0 bases from J, with 19 bases in between. The CDR3 consists of 19 residues. CDR3 bases: TGTGCCAGCTCACCAGGGATCGGAGTTGGGGGCTCGAACACCGGGGAGCTGTTTTTT. Translation gives CASSPGIGVGGSNTGELFF.

The CDR3 loop reads CARKKKTRNFYSSYEQYF. The DNA of the CDR3 is TGTGCCAGGAAGAAAAAGACTAGAAATTTCTACAGCTCCTACGAGCAGTACTTC. This chain links TRBV6-4 with TRBJ2-7; D perhaps matches TRBD2 (6 bases). The CDR3 is 18 amino acids. The V gene lost 9 bases and the J gene lost 0 bases, with 27 bases spanning the gap. Germline CDR1 is MRHNA and CDR2 is SNTAGT.

The chain links TRBV5-1 to TRBJ1-4, with TRBD1 matching 8 bases. The CDR3 covers 16 residues. V gave up 3 bases and J gave up 7 bases; unmatched junction bases: 11. Per germline, CDR1 SGHRS and CDR2 YFSETQ. CDR3 sequence reads: CASSSLPTGDGEKLFF. DNA of the CDR3: TGCGCCAGCAGCTCCCTACCGACAGGGGACGGTGAAAAACTGTTTTTT. Variable domain in full (rest from reference TRBV5-1 and TRBJ1-4): KAGVTQTPRYLIKTRGQQVTLSCSPISGHRSVSWYQQTPGQGLQFLFEYFSETQRNKGNFPGRFSGRQFSNSRSEMNVSTLELGDSALYLCASSSLPTGDGEKLFFGSGTQLSVL.

The chain links TRBV10-3 to TRBJ2-7, with 10 bases matching TRBD2. The CDR3 is 15 residues long. V trimming: 0 bases; J trimming: 5 bases; junction bases outside the gene matches: 4. Looked up from germline, CDR1 is ENHRY and CDR2 is SYGVKD. The CDR3 DNA sequence: TGTGCCATCAGTGAGTCGGCTAGCGGGAGAAACGAGCAGTACTTC. Its protein product is CAISESASGRNEQYF.

V gene TRBV5-6 combines with J gene TRBJ1-2; TRBD1 matches at 9 bases. The V segment lost 4 bases and the J segment 4 bases; nucleotides outside the gene matches: 11. Germline-derived CDR1 and CDR2 are SGHDT and YYEEEE. The CDR3 is made up of 16 amino acids. The CDR3 DNA follows: TGTGCCAGCAGCCACCCCGGGACAGGGATCGCCTATGGCTACACCTTC. Protein: CASSHPGTGIAYGYTF.

The chain carries TRBV10-3 and TRBJ2-5; the D is unclear. The CDR3 covers 12 residues. Germline values: CDR1 ENHRY, CDR2 SYGVKD. Trimming pared 9 bases from V and 2 bases from J, leaving 10 bases between. Here the CDR3 reads CAINSGQETQYF. The CDR3 DNA reads TGTGCCATAAATTCGGGTCAAGAGACCCAGTACTTC.

This chain uses TRBV5-1 with TRBJ2-7; D might be TRBD2 (6 bases). The germline V gene has CDR1 SGHRS and CDR2 YFSETQ. The CDR3 length is 15 residues. V was cut by 0 bases and J by 2 bases, with 12 bases left in between. CDR3 in DNA: TGCGCCAGCAGCTTGGCCCCTAGCGTAGCCTACGAGCAGTACTTC. This gives the protein CASSLAPSVAYEQYF.

This chain connects TRBV27 to TRBJ2-2; D perhaps matches TRBD1 (6 bases). Trimming shortened V by 8 bases and J by 0 bases, and 25 bases separated the two germline ends. The CDR3 is 19 residues long. Germline CDR1 is MNHEY and CDR2 is SMNVEV (reference sequence). The DNA of the CDR3 is TGTGCCAGCGGCCGGGGCCGGAGGCTAAGGGGGTCGAACACCGGGGAGCTGTTTTTT. This translates into CASGRGRRLRGSNTGELFF.

The chain couples TRBV3-1 (or the pseudogene TRBV3-2) to TRBJ2-5; D is uncertain. Trimming pared 0 bases from V and 5 bases from J, leaving 13 bases between. CDR3 size: 15 residues. Germline CDR1 is LGHDT and CDR2 is YNNKEL (reference sequence). The CDR3 coding sequence is TGTGCCAGCAGCCAAGATCTAGTGATGGAGGAGACCCAGTACTTC. It specifies CASSQDLVMEETQYF.

Many counts were recorded for this clone. The rearrangement joins TRBV4-1 to TRBJ1-2; perhaps TRBD1 as D (5 bases). The CDR3 extends over 14 amino acids. V was trimmed by 4 bases and J by 5 bases, leaving 14 bases between them. Germline V gene sequence: CDR1 MGHRA, CDR2 YSYEKL. CDR3 nucleotide sequence: TGCGCCAGCAGCCCCTTCAAGGGGCCTTATGGCTACACCTTC. It encodes CASSPFKGPYGYTF.

This chain uses TRBV2 with TRBJ1-4; a possible D gene is TRBD1 (5 bases). Germline CDR1 and CDR2: SNHLY and FYNNEI. Trimming pared 5 bases from V and 0 bases from J, leaving 7 bases between. The CDR3 sequence is 14 residues long. In DNA, the CDR3 is TGTGCCAGCAGTCCCAGGGCAACTAATGAAAAACTGTTTTTT. Protein: CASSPRATNEKLFF.